This TCR beta chain is from a study of CD8 T cells in Susac syndrome. General observations from the study: Acknowledgment was made by the study that its TCR sequencing and HLA analysis involved a relatively small number of individuals.

From blood CD8+ and CD4+ T cells, TCR beta sequences were generated. Negative magnetic isolation gave CD8+ and CD4+ cells; FACS enriched CD8+ TEMRA. Trimming stripped 1 base from V and 4 bases from J, with 6 bases between. The CDR3 extends over 13 amino acids. Germline V gene lookup returns CDR1 SGHNT and CDR2 YYREEE (reference sequence). Random hexamers were used to reverse transcribe roughly 0.45 to 1 ug of RNA. Across 54 Vbeta and 13 Jbeta, TCR beta CDR3 was amplified with immunoSEQ multiplex PCR. TCRdb analysed the immunoSEQ multiplex PCR reads with MiXCR anew, one entry per CDR3 protein. The sample comprises about 130,000 distinct CDR3 sequences, 90% to 95% of which are singletons, and approximately 0.24% rests with the top ten. Notes on this clonotype: Its matching antigen is unknown.

The rearrangement links TRBV5-4 to TRBJ2-1; no reliable D call. Input material: CD8+ T cells from PBMCs. The TCR sequence derives from a human donor with multiple sclerosis. The CDR3 DNA reads TGTGCCAGCAGCTTGACTGCTTACAATGAGCAGTTCTTC. It is translated as CASSLTAYNEQFF.